Presented here are 9 T cell receptor beta chains from one specimen sequenced in a study of cytomegalovirus exposure and HLA in healthy donors. 13 Jbeta primers and 60 Vbeta primers were used for the PCR. The method was immunoSEQ multiplex PCR; TCRdb's version includes in-frame clones alone and lacks a portion of them. The table shows 250,000 to 350,000 clones, with more than 55% occurring only once. The sample was PBMCs. Every receptor here comes from a female donor in good health and CMV-seronegative.

This clone was detected only a few times. The chain combines TRBV11-2 with TRBJ2-7, with D possibly being TRBD1 (6 bases). The CDR3 covers 14 residues. Per the germline V gene, CDR1 is SGHAT and CDR2 is FQNNGV. V lost 6 bases and J 2 bases, leaving 14 bases between the germline ends. CDR3 in DNA: TGTGCCAGCAGGTTTACCGGGACACCCTACGAGCAGTACTTC. Translating it yields CASRFTGTPYEQYF. Supplemented by reference TRBV11-2 and TRBJ2-7, the full variable domain reads EAGVAQSPRYKIIEKRQSVAFWCNPISGHATLYWYQQILGQGPKLLIQFQNNGVVDDSQLPKDRFSAERLKGVDSTLKIQPAKLEDSAVYLCASRFTGTPYEQYFGPGTRLTVT.

The chain has TRBV6-1 and TRBJ2-7; 10 bases line up with TRBD1. The V and J ends lost 3 bases and 2 bases, in that order; junction bases with no gene match: 1. This CDR3 has 14 residues. CDR1 and CDR2 (germline): MNHNS, SASEGT. The CDR3 nucleotides are TGTGCCAGCAGTGAGGGGACAGGGGCCTACGAGCAGTACTTC. Translated, it gives CASSEGTGAYEQYF.

This chain joins TRBV11-3 and TRBJ2-1; unclear D gene. In germline, CDR1 is SGHNT, CDR2 YENEEA. The CDR3 sequence is 16 residues long. V lost 1 base and J 2 bases, leaving 12 bases between the germline ends. CDR3 residues: CASSLGSKTTYNEQFF. The CDR3 DNA is TGTGCCAGCAGCTTAGGGAGCAAAACCACCTACAATGAGCAGTTCTTC.

The chain recombines TRBV6-1 with TRBJ2-1; TRBD2 agrees at 7 bases. Germline V gene sequence: CDR1 MNHNS, CDR2 SASEGT. The CDR3 length is 14 residues. The V segment lost 4 bases and the J segment 3 bases; nucleotides outside the gene matches: 3. The CDR3, as DNA: TGTGCCAGCAGTGGTGGGGGGGACTACAATGAGCAGTTCTTC. This encodes CASSGGGDYNEQFF.

This clone was recorded a few times. The chain is built from TRBV28 and TRBJ2-7, with D possibly being TRBD2 (5 bases). Looked up from germline, CDR1 is MDHEN and CDR2 is SYDVKM. There are 15 residues in the CDR3. The V gene lost 2 bases and the J gene lost 0 bases, with 11 bases spanning the gap. CDR3 residues: CASSLIGSGSYEQYF. The CDR3 DNA follows: TGTGCCAGCAGTTTAATAGGGAGTGGCTCCTACGAGCAGTACTTC.

The gene calls are TRBV10-1 and TRBJ1-1; D gene unclear. The V gene lost 0 bases and the J gene lost 0 bases, with 11 bases spanning the gap. The CDR3 totals 16 residues. From germline, CDR1 is WNHNN and CDR2 SYGVQD (reference sequence). As DNA, the CDR3 is TGCGCCAGCAGTGAGTCCTCCAGTAAAGTGAACACTGAAGCTTTCTTT. This gives the protein CASSESSSKVNTEAFF.

The chain combines TRBV15 with TRBJ2-5, with unresolved D. Germline V lookup: CDR1 LNHNV, CDR2 YYDKDF (reference sequence). The germline V and J ends were trimmed by 5 bases and 1 base, with 8 bases remaining between them. This CDR3 spans 13 amino acids. CDR3 amino acids: CATSARLQETQYF. DNA for the CDR3: TGTGCCACCAGCGCTCGACTCCAAGAGACCCAGTACTTC.

The table lists this clone with a few counts. The CDR3 region is CASSYRGHQETQYF. The CDR3 bases are TGTGCCAGCAGCTACAGGGGGCACCAAGAGACCCAGTACTTC. This sequence joins TRBV5-8 and TRBJ2-5; 9 bases fit TRBD1. Germline V gives CDR1 SGHTS, CDR2 YDEGEE. V lost 3 bases, J lost 0 bases, and 0 bases stayed unmatched. The length of the CDR3 is 14 residues. The full variable domain, with the rest looked up from reference TRBV5-8 and TRBJ2-5, is EAGVTQSPTHLIKTRGQQATLRCSPISGHTSVYWYQQALGLGLQFLLWYDEGEERNRGNFPPRFSGRQFPNYSSELNVNALELEDSALYLCASSYRGHQETQYFGPGTRLLVL.

This rearrangement joins TRBV4-2 to TRBJ2-2, with D possibly being TRBD1 (6 bases). The V gene's germline CDR1 is LGHNA and CDR2 YNFKEQ. V lost 0 bases and J lost 3, with 17 bases in between. The CDR3 totals 18 residues. The DNA of the CDR3 is TGTGCCAGCAGCCAAGATGGGGGCGGCGGGTATCACACCGGGGAGCTGTTTTTT. Translating it yields CASSQDGGGGYHTGELFF.